The clone carrying this TCR beta chain was counted ten times or more. V was pared by 4 bases and J by 0 bases, with 15 bases between. The CDR3 loop spans 15 amino acids. Per the germline V gene, CDR1 is SQVTM and CDR2 is ANQGSEA. The sample belongs to a study of early T cells in non-severe SARS-CoV-2 infection. TCRdb independently ran MiXCR on the 5' RACE reads; one entry per CDR3 protein. The sample comprises around 70,000 distinct CDR3 sequences, over 9% of which are singletons, and about 3.9% rests with the top ten. Specimen: whole blood. The chain is built from TRBV29-1 and TRBJ1-2; a possible D gene is TRBD1 (6 bases). The receptor was isolated from an adult who was a healthcare worker with PCR-confirmed SARS-CoV-2 infection or an uninfected control (not recorded which). CDR3 nucleotides: TGCAGCGTTGGCTTGAGGGACAACCCTAACTATGGCTACACCTTC. Its protein is CSVGLRDNPNYGYTF. Full variable domain (missing parts from reference TRBV29-1 and TRBJ1-2): SAVISQKPSRDICQRGTSLTIQCQVDSQVTMMFWYRQQPGQSLTLIATANQGSEATYESGFVIDKFPISRPNLTFSTLTVSNMSPEDSSIYLCSVGLRDNPNYGYTFGSGTRLTVV.